The next 20 T cell receptor beta chains were all read from a single sample in a study of T-cell reconstitution after alpha-beta-depleted transplantation in children. Unique molecular identifiers were incorporated when the TCRbeta library was constructed. In TCRdb, the PCR reads were re-called with MiXCR into one record per CDR3 protein. The sample records 200,000 to 250,000 distinct CDR3 sequences, around 12% being singletons. This sample comprised PBMCs from the stem cell graft donor, obtained from the stem cell graft. All receptors derive from a human donor who donated a stem cell graft to a child with acute lymphoblastic leukemia.

This clonotype was seen repeatedly, ten times or more. This chain links TRBV12-3 or TRBV12-4 with TRBJ1-6; D might be TRBD1 (5 bases). The CDR3 has 15 amino acids. Trimming took 1 base from V and 6 from J, leaving 10 bases between them. The CDR3, as DNA: TGTGCCAGCAGTTTAGGGAGGGGTAGTAATTCACCCCTCCACTTT. Protein sequence: CASSLGRGSNSPLHF.

This clonotype was seen ten or more times. This chain joins TRBV5-1 and TRBJ2-7; perhaps TRBD1 as D (8 bases). Trimming shortened V by 4 bases and J by 0 bases, and 26 bases separated the two germline ends. The CDR3 is 19 amino acids. Germline values: CDR1 SGHRS, CDR2 YFSETQ. For the CDR3, the DNA is TGCGCCAGCAGCAGGTTGGCCATCACAGGGGGGGACAGCTCCTACGAGCAGTACTTC. It yields the protein CASSRLAITGGDSSYEQYF.

The chain carries TRBV7-2 and TRBJ2-7; no definite D call. Germline V gene data show CDR1 as SGHTA and CDR2 as FQGNSA. The CDR3 runs to 16 residues. The germline V and J ends were trimmed by 0 bases and 0 bases, with 12 bases remaining between them. Here the CDR3 reads CASSLAGAQNSYEQYF. Written as DNA, the CDR3 is TGTGCCAGCAGCTTAGCGGGCGCCCAAAACTCCTACGAGCAGTACTTC.

This clonotype was detected a few times. The chain links TRBV7-9 to TRBJ2-1, with a possible D match to TRBD1 (5 bases). V gave up 0 bases and J gave up 6 bases, with 12 bases separating them. Germline loops: CDR1 SEHNR, CDR2 FQNEAQ (reference sequence). This CDR3 region has 15 residues. DNA of the CDR3: TGTGCCAGCAGCTTAGCGGCAGGGTATGGCAATGAGCAGTTCTTC. Protein product: CASSLAAGYGNEQFF.

The sample holds many counts of this clonotype. The genes are TRBV4-3 and TRBJ2-2; D is undetermined. The CDR3 spans 14 residues. In germline, CDR1 is LGHNA, CDR2 YSLEER. V lost 0 bases to trimming and J lost 0 bases, with 2 bases between them. This CDR3 reads CASSQEPNTGELFF. As DNA, the CDR3 is TGCGCCAGCAGCCAAGAACCGAACACCGGGGAGCTGTTTTTT.

This clonotype was picked up many times. The chain combines TRBV6-2 or TRBV6-3 with TRBJ2-7; 8 bases map to TRBD2. The V gene end was trimmed by 8 bases and the J gene end by 5 bases; junction bases not matched to a gene: 8. This CDR3 has 13 residues. Per germline, CDR1 MNHEY and CDR2 SVGEGT. The DNA for the CDR3 is TGTGCCAGCGTCCGCCGGGAGGGTGACGAGCAGTACTTC. Translating gives CASVRREGDEQYF.

This clonotype was observed many times. The rearrangement links TRBV5-1 to TRBJ2-5; D is unresolved. The CDR3 spans 14 residues. CDR1 is SGHRS and CDR2 is YFSETQ in the germline V gene. The V gene lost 0 bases and the J gene lost 5 bases, with 11 bases spanning the gap. The CDR3 bases are TGCGCCAGCAGCTTGGAGGCAGGTTCGGAGACCCAGTACTTC. It translates to CASSLEAGSETQYF.

This clonotype was seen ten or more times. The chain links TRBV7-2 to TRBJ2-7; TRBD2 matches 8 bases. The ends lost 4 bases at V and 7 bases at J; junction bases unmatched: 12. Per the germline V gene, CDR1 is SGHTA and CDR2 is FQGNSA. The CDR3 totals 15 residues. DNA of the CDR3: TGTGCCAGCAGCTACACCAGGACTAGCCCCTTAGAGCAGTACTTC. Protein product: CASSYTRTSPLEQYF.

This clonotype was picked up many times. The CDR3 reads CASRPGQDNYGYTF. CDR3 DNA: TGTGCCAGCAGGCCGGGACAGGATAACTATGGCTACACCTTC. The chain recombines TRBV12-3 or TRBV12-4 with TRBJ1-2; 8 bases fit TRBD1. The CDR3 consists of 14 residues. Germline trimming cut 6 bases from V and 1 base from J; bases unmatched to any gene: 4.

Ten or more counts support this clonotype. V and J are TRBV4-3 and TRBJ2-5; 13 bases are a match to TRBD2. Germline loops: CDR1 LGHNA, CDR2 YSLEER. The CDR3 is 18 residues long. After removal of 3 bases from V and 4 bases from J, the junction contained 11 bases not matched to a gene. In DNA form, the CDR3 reads TGCGCCAGCAGCCAGCAACCTCTCACTAGCGGGGGGGGAGAGACCCAGTACTTC. As protein: CASSQQPLTSGGGETQYF.

On this clonotype: A read error is possible here, since a much larger clone lies one base away. V and J are TRBV5-1 and TRBJ2-6; TRBD1 or TRBD2 may be the D gene (5 bases each). Germline CDR1 is SGHRS and CDR2 is YFSETQ. The CDR3 runs to 16 residues. DNA for the CDR3: TGCGCCAGCAGCTTGGTTTTGGACTCTGGGGCCAACGGCCTGACTTTC. Amino acids: CASSLVLDSGANGLTF.

The J gene is TRBJ2-7, the V gene TRBV4-2; 7 bases agree with TRBD2. Trimming took 2 bases from V and 7 from J; bases not matched to a gene: 14. Looked up from germline, CDR1 is LGHNA and CDR2 is YNFKEQ. This CDR3 spans 16 amino acids. CDR3 sequence: CASSQPGRSSGEEQYF. The CDR3 DNA follows: TGTGCCAGCAGCCAACCTGGAAGGTCTAGCGGAGAAGAGCAGTACTTC.

This clonotype was found many times. The V call is TRBV7-3, the J call TRBJ2-1; D remains unclear. V was trimmed by 1 base and J by 0 bases, leaving 13 bases between them. Germline values: CDR1 SGHTA, CDR2 FQGTGA. The CDR3 is made up of 17 amino acids. The CDR3 DNA follows: TGTGCCAGCAGCTTAAGCAACCCCGGCTACTCCTACAATGAGCAGTTCTTC. Translation gives CASSLSNPGYSYNEQFF.

Turning to this clonotype: A read error may explain this, as a much larger clone is one base away. The rearrangement uses TRBV27 and TRBJ2-1; D may be TRBD2 (5 bases). The CDR3 loop spans 13 amino acids. The V gene's germline CDR1 is MNHEY and CDR2 SMNVEV (reference sequence). CDR3 DNA sequence: TGTGCCACCAGTCTCTCGGGGTACAATGAGCAGTTCTTC. Residues: CATSLSGYNEQFF.

This clonotype was observed at least ten times. CDR3 loop: CASSLGPNNNQPQHF. DNA for the CDR3: TGCGCCAGCAGCTTGGGACCGAACAACAATCAGCCCCAGCATTTT. This chain joins TRBV5-1 and TRBJ1-5; D call uncertain. This CDR3 comprises 15 residues. V was trimmed by 0 bases and J by 3 bases, leaving 10 bases between them. CDR1 and CDR2 (germline): SGHRS, YFSETQ.

This clonotype was recorded at least ten times. The chain is built from TRBV20-1 and TRBJ1-6; possible D gene TRBD1, 6 bases. Trimming removed 6 bases at V and 4 bases at J, with 13 bases between. CDR3 length equals 14 residues. The germline gives CDR1 DFQATT, CDR2 SNEGSKA (reference sequence). The CDR3 region has the DNA TGCAGTGCGCCGAAGGACAGATATAATTCACCCCTCCACTTT. The encoded protein is CSAPKDRYNSPLHF.

This clonotype was detected many times. The V and J genes are TRBV10-1 and TRBJ2-1, with D possibly TRBD2 on 6 matching bases. The CDR3 sequence is 15 residues long. V was trimmed by 0 bases and J by 9 bases, leaving 15 bases between them. Germline V lookup: CDR1 WNHNN, CDR2 SYGVQD (reference sequence). In nucleotides, the CDR3 is TGCGCCAGCAGTGAGTCGAAGGCTGGGGGAGGTGAGCAGTTCTTC. Protein product: CASSESKAGGGEQFF.

The sample holds one count of this clonotype. The J gene is TRBJ2-7, the V gene TRBV4-2; 8 bases match TRBD1. Losses at the gene ends were 4 bases for V and 4 bases for J; bases not matched to a gene: 9. This CDR3 is built from 15 residues. Germline V gives CDR1 LGHNA, CDR2 YNFKEQ. The CDR3 nucleotides read TGTGCCAGCAGCCGTGGGAGGACAGGGATATACGAGCAGTACTTC. It translates to CASSRGRTGIYEQYF.

The sample holds many counts of this clonotype. The chain carries TRBV5-1 and TRBJ1-2; D is unresolved. Germline loops: CDR1 SGHRS, CDR2 YFSETQ. The V and J ends lost 3 bases and 9 bases respectively, with 15 bases between them. CDR3 length equals 13 residues. The CDR3 here is CASSSPADSRYTF. The CDR3 bases are TGCGCCAGCAGCTCGCCTGCGGATTCACGCTACACCTTC.

A remark on this clonotype: A much bigger clone sits one base away, suggesting this may be a read error. The V call is TRBV11-1, the J call TRBJ2-5; D tentatively reads TRBD1 or TRBD2 (5 bases each). The CDR3 length is 15 residues. Germline CDR1 SGHAT, CDR2 FQDESV (reference sequence). The CDR3 spells CAGSLARDEAWTQYF. For the CDR3, the DNA is TGTGCCGGCAGCTTAGCACGGGACGAAGCTTGGACCCAGTACTTC. The full variable domain, completed using reference TRBV11-1 and TRBJ2-5, is EAEVAQSPRYKITEKSQAVAFWCDPISGHATLYWYRQILGQGPELLVQFQDESVVDDSQLPKDRFSAERLKGVDSTLKIQPAELGDSAMYLCAGSLARDEAWTQYFGPGTRLLVL.